This TCR beta chain was retrieved from a study of blood T cell repertoires in COVID-19. For the study at large: Samples representing acute and convalescent COVID-19 were sourced from the United States, Italy and Spain. T cells, B-cell-depleted T cells, or PBMCs provided the cDNA or gDNA that served as material.

This CDR3 is 13 amino acids long. V was trimmed by 0 bases and J by 6 bases, leaving 7 bases between them. CDR1 and CDR2 from the germline V gene are SGHDN and FVKESK. As processed by the authors: The assay estimated nucleated cells by amplifying reference gene primers. The method was immunoSEQ multiplex PCR; TCRdb's version includes in-frame clones alone and lacks a portion of them. V and J calls and clone size are as listed in that table; D and trimming were resolved from the DNA. The repertoire consists of about 340,000 clones, with around 88% occurring once and the leading ten covering about 2.7%. As regards this clone: This same CDR3 is encoded by further DNA sequences in the sample.

The receptor comes from a man aged 25 to 45 with active or convalescent COVID-19. The rearrangement joins TRBV14 to TRBJ2-3; no definite D call. Sequenced: peripheral blood. DNA of the CDR3: TGTGCCAGCAGCCAAGACTTGAGGGATACGCAGTATTTT. Translation: CASSQDLRDTQYF.